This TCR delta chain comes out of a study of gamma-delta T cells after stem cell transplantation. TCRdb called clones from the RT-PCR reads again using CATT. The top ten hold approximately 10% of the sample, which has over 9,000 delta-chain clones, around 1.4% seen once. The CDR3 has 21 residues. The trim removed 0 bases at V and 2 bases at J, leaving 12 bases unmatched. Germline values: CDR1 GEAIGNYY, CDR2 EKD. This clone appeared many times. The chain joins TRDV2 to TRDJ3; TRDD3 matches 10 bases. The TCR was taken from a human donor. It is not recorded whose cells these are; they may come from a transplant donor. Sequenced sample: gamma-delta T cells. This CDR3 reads CACDTATGGSPGAWDTRQMFF. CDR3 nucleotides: TGTGCCTGTGACACCGCAACTGGGGGATCTCCAGGCGCCTGGGACACCCGACAGATGTTTTTC.